The 17 T cell receptor beta chains in this list originate from one sample, sequenced in a study of vaccination and CD4 T cells after COVID-19. Treatment of the sample: approximately nine-day PBMC culture with coronavirus spike peptide pools or control peptides (ViraFEST assay). Their antigen targets remain unknown. The Oncomine TCR Beta short-read assay was what sequenced the DNA obtained from cultured CD4+ T cells. TCRdb recomputed calls from the PCR reads with MiXCR, one row per CDR3 protein. The sample contains approximately 18,000 distinct CDR3 sequences, approximately 49% of which appear only once. The sequencing input was CD4+ T cells from blood, cultured in vitro. The origin of the receptors is a human donor who had recovered from COVID-19.

On this clonotype: One junction end disagrees with the germline gene, perhaps due to a read error. The chain couples TRBV7-3 to TRBJ2-6; possible D gene TRBD1, 6 bases. Germline V gene lookup returns CDR1 SGHTA and CDR2 FQGTGA. CDR3 size: 16 residues. The chain's CDR3 is CASSFNRGSGVNVLTF. DNA of the CDR3: TGTGCCAGCAGTTTCAATAGGGGGTCTGGGGTCAACGTCCTGACTTTC.

The CDR3 spells CASLTSRAPTEAFF. CDR3 coding DNA: TGTGCCAGTTTAACCTCCAGGGCCCCCACTGAAGCTTTCTTT. V is TRBV21-1 and J is TRBJ1-1. TRBV21-1 is a pseudogene. This CDR3 is 14 amino acids long.

There are a few counts of this clonotype. The chain carries TRBV2 and TRBJ2-7; D may be TRBD1 (7 bases). The CDR3 covers 14 residues. Deletions cut 6 bases from V and 4 bases from J, with 16 bases between. Germline V gene lookup returns CDR1 SNHLY and CDR2 FYNNEI. DNA for the CDR3: TGTGCCAGCAGGGGACAGACGGCGGGGTACGAGCAGTACTTC. This gives the protein CASRGQTAGYEQYF.

This clonotype was detected a few times. The V gene is TRBV7-2, the J gene TRBJ1-5; no reliable D call. CDR1 and CDR2 (germline): SGHTA, FQGNSA. Trimming stripped 5 bases from V and 4 bases from J, with 12 bases between. This CDR3 contains 14 residues. CDR3 residues: CASSLPGANQPQHF. The CDR3 DNA reads TGTGCCAGCAGCCTCCCAGGAGCAAATCAGCCCCAGCATTTT.

This chain uses TRBV11-3 with TRBJ2-5; D is tentatively TRBD1 or TRBD2 (5 bases each). The V gene lost 0 bases and the J gene lost 3 bases, with 8 bases spanning the gap. This CDR3 comprises 14 residues. Germline CDR1 and CDR2: SGHNT and YENEEA. CDR3 nucleotide sequence: TGTGCCAGCAGCTTAGAGGGGGTCAAAGAGACCCAGTACTTC. It is translated as CASSLEGVKETQYF.

This clonotype was seen a few times. This rearrangement joins TRBV6-1 to TRBJ2-2; unclear D gene. The CDR3 totals 13 residues. V was shortened by 3 bases and J by 3 bases, with 5 bases between the two germline ends. Germline assignment: CDR1 MNHNS and CDR2 SASEGT. The CDR3 DNA reads as TGTGCCAGCAGTGACCGGGACACCGGGGAGCTGTTTTTT. Amino acid sequence: CASSDRDTGELFF.

The chain carries TRBV11-3 and TRBJ1-1, with 9 bases lining up with TRBD1. Unmatched junction bases numbered 8, after V lost 1 base and J lost 5 bases. The CDR3 is made up of 16 amino acids. Germline V lookup: CDR1 SGHNT, CDR2 YENEEA. CDR3 sequence reads: CASSLGRGTGFTEAFF. The CDR3 region has the DNA TGTGCCAGCAGCTTAGGACGGGGGACAGGGTTTACTGAAGCTTTCTTT.

The gene calls are TRBV28 and TRBJ1-1; no clear D gene. CDR3 length equals 14 residues. V lost 5 bases and J 3 bases, leaving 13 bases between the germline ends. Germline lookup yields CDR1 MDHEN and CDR2 SYDVKM. CDR3 sequence reads: CASSTRLADTEAFF. The CDR3 coding sequence is TGTGCCAGCAGTACCCGATTAGCGGACACTGAAGCTTTCTTT.

This clonotype was seen just once. This sequence joins TRBV20-1 and TRBJ1-1; the D is unclear. Germline values: CDR1 DFQATT, CDR2 SNEGSKA (reference sequence). This CDR3 is built from 11 residues. V lost 3 bases and J 4 bases, leaving 6 bases between the germline ends. Written as DNA, the CDR3 is TGCAGTGCTAGTGGGGTCACTGAAGCTTTCTTT. This gives the protein CSASGVTEAFF.

The rearrangement joins TRBV6-2 or TRBV6-3 to TRBJ2-3, with TRBD2 matching 14 bases. J gave up 9 bases and V 6 bases, and 8 bases lay outside the gene matches. This CDR3 is built from 15 residues. Germline CDR1 reads MNHEY; CDR2 reads SVGEGT. The CDR3 is CASSQGTSGSLTQYF. The CDR3 DNA follows: TGTGCCAGCAGCCAGGGGACTAGCGGGAGTCTGACGCAGTATTTT.

This clonotype was found a few times. This chain joins TRBV19 and TRBJ2-7; 12 bases match TRBD2. The CDR3 has 15 amino acids. Per the germline V gene, CDR1 is LNHDA and CDR2 is SQIVND (reference sequence). V gave up 3 bases and J gave up 1 base; unmatched junction bases: 1. CDR3 coding DNA: TGTGCCAGTAGTATTGGGACTAGCGGGTCCTACGAGCAGTACTTC. It codes for CASSIGTSGSYEQYF. The complete variable domain, with remaining parts taken from reference TRBV19 and TRBJ2-7, reads DGGITQSPKYLFRKEGQNVTLSCEQNLNHDAMYWYRQDPGQGLRLIYYSQIVNDFQKGDIAEGYSVSREKKESFPLTVTSAQKNPTAFYLCASSIGTSGSYEQYFGPGTRLTVT.

As concerns this clonotype: A junction boundary mismatches the germline segment, possibly from a read error. The V gene is TRBV11-3, the J gene TRBJ2-1; D is perhaps TRBD2 (5 bases). Germline V CDR1 and CDR2: SGHNT, YENEEA. This CDR3 region has 11 residues. This chain's CDR3 is CAGSLRDEQFF. CDR3 in DNA: TGTGCCGGCAGCTTGAGGGATGAGCAGTTCTTC. Filled out from reference TRBV11-3 and TRBJ2-1, the complete variable domain reads EAGVVQSPRYKIIEKKQPVAFWCNPISGHNTLYWYLQNLGQGPELLIRYENEEAVDDSQLPKDRFSAERLKGVDSTLKIQPAELGDSAVYLCAGSLRDEQFFGPGTRLTVL.

The chain employs TRBV6-2 or TRBV6-3 and TRBJ2-3; possibly TRBD1 for D (6 bases). CDR3 size: 18 residues. Germline values: CDR1 MNHEY, CDR2 SVGEGT. The germline V and J ends were trimmed by 2 bases and 2 bases, with 20 bases remaining between them. The CDR3 region is CASSYEVGGGLTTDTQYF. The DNA of the CDR3 is TGTGCCAGCAGTTACGAAGTTGGGGGCGGCCTTACCACAGATACGCAGTATTTT.

In its sample, this clonotype was seen a few times. The chain employs TRBV19 and TRBJ1-2; weak D call: TRBD1 (6 bases). The CDR3 is 13 amino acids. Germline lookup yields CDR1 LNHDA and CDR2 SQIVND (reference sequence). V shed 3 bases and J shed 4 bases, with 9 bases lying between them. The CDR3 region has the DNA TGTGCCAGTAGTATCGGCAGGGGCTATGGCTACACCTTC. Translation gives CASSIGRGYGYTF.

The chain uses TRBV5-1 and TRBJ2-7, with 7 bases aligning to TRBD1. The CDR3 runs to 15 residues. Germline V gene lookup returns CDR1 SGHRS and CDR2 YFSETQ. J lost 6 bases, V lost 4 bases, and 13 bases had no gene match. The CDR3 nucleotides are TGCGCCAGCAGCCCAAGGGGACAGTTTTTCGGCGAGCAGTACTTC. Protein sequence: CASSPRGQFFGEQYF. Using reference TRBV5-1 and TRBJ2-7 for the parts outside the CDR3, the full variable domain is KAGVTQTPRYLIKTRGQQVTLSCSPISGHRSVSWYQQTPGQGLQFLFEYFSETQRNKGNFPGRFSGRQFSNSRSEMNVSTLELGDSALYLCASSPRGQFFGEQYFGPGTRLTVT.

The rearrangement links TRBV6-1 to TRBJ2-2, with 9 bases fitting TRBD2. The CDR3 has 14 amino acids. Germline CDR1 is MNHNS and CDR2 is SASEGT. V dropped 6 bases and J dropped 5; count of bases not matched to a gene: 4. The CDR3, as DNA: TGTGCCAGCAGGCGGGGGGGCGAAACCGGGGAGCTGTTTTTT. Translating it yields CASRRGGETGELFF.

This clonotype occurred once. The chain joins TRBV6-5 to TRBJ1-2, with 8 bases fitting TRBD1. Germline V gene lookup returns CDR1 MNHEY and CDR2 SVGAGI. This CDR3 comprises 18 residues. The V gene end was trimmed by 4 bases and the J gene end by 4 bases; junction bases not matched to a gene: 17. CDR3 bases: TGTGCCAGCAGTTCGCCTTGGTCAGGGGGCGATGTCTCCTATGGCTACACCTTC. Translating it yields CASSSPWSGGDVSYGYTF.